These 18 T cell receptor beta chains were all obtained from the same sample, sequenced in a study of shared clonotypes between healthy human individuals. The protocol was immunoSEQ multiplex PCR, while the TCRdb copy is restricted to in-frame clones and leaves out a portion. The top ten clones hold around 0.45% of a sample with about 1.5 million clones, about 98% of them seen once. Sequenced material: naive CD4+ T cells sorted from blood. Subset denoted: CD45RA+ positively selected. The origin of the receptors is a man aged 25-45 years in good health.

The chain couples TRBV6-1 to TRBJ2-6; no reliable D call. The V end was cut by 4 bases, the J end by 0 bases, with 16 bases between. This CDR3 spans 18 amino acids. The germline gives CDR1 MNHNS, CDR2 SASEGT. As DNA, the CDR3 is TGTGCCAGCAGTGCAAAGGTAGACTCAGGCTCTGGGGCCAACGTCCTGACTTTC. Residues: CASSAKVDSGSGANVLTF.

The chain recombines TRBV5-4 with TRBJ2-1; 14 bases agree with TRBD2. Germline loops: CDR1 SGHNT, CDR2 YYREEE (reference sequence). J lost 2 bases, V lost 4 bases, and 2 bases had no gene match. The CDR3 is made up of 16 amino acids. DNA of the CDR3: TGTGCCAGCAGCGAGGGACTAGCGGGAGCCTACAATGAGCAGTTCTTC. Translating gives CASSEGLAGAYNEQFF.

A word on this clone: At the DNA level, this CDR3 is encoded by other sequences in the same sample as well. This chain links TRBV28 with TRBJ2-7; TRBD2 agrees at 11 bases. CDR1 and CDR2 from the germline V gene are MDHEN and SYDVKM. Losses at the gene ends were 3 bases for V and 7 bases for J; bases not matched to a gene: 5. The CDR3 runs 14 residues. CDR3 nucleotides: TGTGCCAGCAGTTTGTTAGCGGGAGGGCGTGAGCAGTACTTC. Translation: CASSLLAGGREQYF.

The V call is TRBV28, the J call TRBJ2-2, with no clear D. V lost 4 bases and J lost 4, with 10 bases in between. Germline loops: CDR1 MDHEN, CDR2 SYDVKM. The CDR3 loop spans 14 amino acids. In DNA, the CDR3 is TGTGCCAGCAGTTCGCCGTTTTTCACCGGGGAGCTGTTTTTT. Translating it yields CASSSPFFTGELFF.

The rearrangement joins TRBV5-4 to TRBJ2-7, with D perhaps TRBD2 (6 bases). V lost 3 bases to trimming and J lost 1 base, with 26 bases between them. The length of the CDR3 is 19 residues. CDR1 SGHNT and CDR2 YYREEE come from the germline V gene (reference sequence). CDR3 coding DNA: TGTGCCAGCAGCTCATACGGGAGTCCCGATACCCGGGAGTCCTACGAGCAGTACTTC. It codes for CASSSYGSPDTRESYEQYF. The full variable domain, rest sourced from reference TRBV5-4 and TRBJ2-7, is ETGVTQSPTHLIKTRGQQVTLRCSSQSGHNTVSWYQQALGQGPQFIFQYYREEENGRGNFPPRFSGLQFPNYSSELNVNALELDDSALYLCASSSYGSPDTRESYEQYFGPGTRLTVT.

The CDR3 spells CASSLTRGSNEKLFF. CDR3 in DNA: TGCGCCAGCAGCTTAACGCGGGGGAGTAATGAAAAACTGTTTTTT. The chain combines TRBV5-1 with TRBJ1-4, with D tentatively TRBD1 (5 bases). V was shortened by 2 bases and J by 4 bases, with 12 bases between the two germline ends. This CDR3 is 15 amino acids long. Per the germline V gene, CDR1 is SGHRS and CDR2 is YFSETQ.

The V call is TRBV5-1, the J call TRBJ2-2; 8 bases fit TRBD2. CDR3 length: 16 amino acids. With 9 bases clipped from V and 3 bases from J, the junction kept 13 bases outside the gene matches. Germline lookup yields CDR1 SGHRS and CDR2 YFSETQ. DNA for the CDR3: TGCGCCACCCATGGGCGGGGGGCGCGGGACACCGGGGAGCTGTTTTTT. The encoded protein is CATHGRGARDTGELFF.

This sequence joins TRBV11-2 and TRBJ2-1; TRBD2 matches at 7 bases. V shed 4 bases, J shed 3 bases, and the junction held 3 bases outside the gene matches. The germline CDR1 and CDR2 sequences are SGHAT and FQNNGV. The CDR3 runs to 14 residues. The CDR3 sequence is CASSSRTSYNEQFF. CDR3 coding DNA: TGTGCCAGCAGCTCGCGGACTAGCTACAATGAGCAGTTCTTC.

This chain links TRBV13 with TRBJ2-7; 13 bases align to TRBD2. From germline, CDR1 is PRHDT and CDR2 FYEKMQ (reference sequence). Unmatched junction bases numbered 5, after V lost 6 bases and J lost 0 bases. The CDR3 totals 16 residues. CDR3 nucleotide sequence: TGTGCCAGCAGTGATCGGACTAGCGGGAGCTCCTACGAGCAGTACTTC. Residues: CASSDRTSGSSYEQYF.

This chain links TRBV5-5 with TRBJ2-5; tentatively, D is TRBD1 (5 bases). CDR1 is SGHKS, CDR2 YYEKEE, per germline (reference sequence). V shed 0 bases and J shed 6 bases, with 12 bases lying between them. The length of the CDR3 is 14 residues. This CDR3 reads CASSLVGREKTQYF. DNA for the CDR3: TGTGCCAGCAGCTTGGTGGGCAGGGAAAAGACCCAGTACTTC.

The CDR3 DNA follows: TGTGCCTGGAACGGCGGTCAAGAGACCCAGTACTTC. This gives the protein CAWNGGQETQYF. The rearrangement joins TRBV30 to TRBJ2-5; D ambiguous. Trimming removed 4 bases at V and 2 bases at J, with 8 bases between. There are 12 residues in the CDR3. The germline CDR1 and CDR2 sequences are GTSNPN and SVGIG (reference sequence).

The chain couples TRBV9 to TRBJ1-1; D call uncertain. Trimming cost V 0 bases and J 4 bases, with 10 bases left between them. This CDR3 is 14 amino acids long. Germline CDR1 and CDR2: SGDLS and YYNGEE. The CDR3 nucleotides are TGTGCCAGCAGCGTAGGGCTGAGCCCCACTGAAGCTTTCTTT. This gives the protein CASSVGLSPTEAFF.

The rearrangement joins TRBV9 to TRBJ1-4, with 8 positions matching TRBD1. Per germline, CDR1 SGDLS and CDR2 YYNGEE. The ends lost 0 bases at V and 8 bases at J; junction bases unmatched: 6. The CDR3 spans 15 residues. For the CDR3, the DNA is TGTGCCAGCAGCGTAGGACAGGGGAGAGACGAAAAACTGTTTTTT. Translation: CASSVGQGRDEKLFF.

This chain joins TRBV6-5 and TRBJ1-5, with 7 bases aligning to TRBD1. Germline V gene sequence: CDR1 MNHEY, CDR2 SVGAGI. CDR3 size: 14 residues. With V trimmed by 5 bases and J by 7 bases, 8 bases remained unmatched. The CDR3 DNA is TGTGCCAGCAGTACCGACAGGGCTTGGCAGCCCCAGCATTTT. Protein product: CASSTDRAWQPQHF.

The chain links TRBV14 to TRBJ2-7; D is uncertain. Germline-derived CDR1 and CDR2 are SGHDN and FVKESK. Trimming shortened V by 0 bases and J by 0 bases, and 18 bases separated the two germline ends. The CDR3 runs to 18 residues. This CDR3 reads CASSQESWVQTYSYEQYF. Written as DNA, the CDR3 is TGTGCCAGCAGCCAAGAATCTTGGGTCCAAACTTACTCCTACGAGCAGTACTTC.

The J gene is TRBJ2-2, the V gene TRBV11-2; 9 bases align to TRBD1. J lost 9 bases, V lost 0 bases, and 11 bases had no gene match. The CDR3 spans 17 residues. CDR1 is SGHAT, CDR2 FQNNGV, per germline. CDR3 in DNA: TGTGCCAGCAGCTTAGATCGGGTGGACAGGGGCCGCCGGGAGCTGTTTTTT. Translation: CASSLDRVDRGRRELFF.

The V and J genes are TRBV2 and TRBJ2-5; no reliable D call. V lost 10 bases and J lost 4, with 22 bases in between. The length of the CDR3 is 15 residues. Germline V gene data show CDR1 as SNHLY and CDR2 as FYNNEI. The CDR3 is CAIPEGIPAAETQYF. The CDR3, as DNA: TGTGCCATTCCCGAAGGTATTCCAGCCGCAGAGACCCAGTACTTC. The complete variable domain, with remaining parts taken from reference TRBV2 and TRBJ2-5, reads EPEVTQTPSHQVTQMGQEVILRCVPISNHLYFYWYRQILGQKVEFLVSFYNNEISEKSEIFDDQFSVERPDGSNFTLKIRSTKLEDSAMYFCAIPEGIPAAETQYFGPGTRLLVL.

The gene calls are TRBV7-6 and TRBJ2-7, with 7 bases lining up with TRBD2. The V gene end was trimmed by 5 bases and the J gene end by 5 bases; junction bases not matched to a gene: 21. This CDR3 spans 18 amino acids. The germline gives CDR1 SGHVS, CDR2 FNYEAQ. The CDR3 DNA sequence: TGTGCCAGCAGCCCAGGAGGGAGCGCGGGAGATCGTTTACACGAGCAGTACTTC. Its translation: CASSPGGSAGDRLHEQYF. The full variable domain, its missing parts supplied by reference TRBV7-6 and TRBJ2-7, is GAGVSQSPRYKVTKRGQDVALRCDPISGHVSLYWYRQALGQGPEFLTYFNYEAQQDKSGLPNDRFSAERPEGSISTLTIQRTEQRDSAMYRCASSPGGSAGDRLHEQYFGPGTRLTVT.